Following are 15 T cell receptor beta chains from one sample sequenced in a study of cytomegalovirus exposure and HLA in healthy donors (dated by TCRdb to the late 2010s). The library was prepared using the immunoSEQ multiplex PCR assay. For the multiplex PCR, a mixture combining 60 forward primers for TCR Vbeta segments and 13 reverse primers for TCR Jbeta segments was used. Drawn from immuneACCESS, this table holds only the in-frame rearrangements with V and J called that TCRdb kept. Clones are partly lost; checked studies trace under half to an unresolved V gene and leave the rest unexplained. This sample comprises roughly 150,000 clones, around 79% of them detected only once. The ten largest make up approximately 3.8% of the sample. Material: PBMCs. Receptors were obtained from a male donor in good health and CMV-seronegative.

The chain is built from TRBV5-1 and TRBJ2-7, with 8 bases matching TRBD2. The CDR3 runs 15 residues. Germline trimming cut 0 bases from V and 4 bases from J; bases unmatched to any gene: 6. Germline V gene lookup returns CDR1 SGHRS and CDR2 YFSETQ. CDR3 sequence reads: CASSLDPSGLYEQYF. In nucleotides, the CDR3 is TGCGCCAGCAGCTTGGATCCTAGCGGGTTGTACGAGCAGTACTTC.

The V and J genes are TRBV9 and TRBJ1-2; TRBD1 is a possible D gene (6 bases). The V gene lost 3 bases and the J gene lost 8 bases, with 11 bases spanning the gap. The CDR3 is made up of 12 amino acids. CDR1 is SGDLS, CDR2 YYNGEE, per germline. CDR3 DNA: TGTGCCAGCAGCGAAGGGGGTACGGGCTACACCTTC. It translates to CASSEGGTGYTF.

In the case of this clone: The junction does not match germline at one end; this may be a read error. This chain connects TRBV7-9 to TRBJ1-1; 9 bases fit TRBD1. This CDR3 spans 16 amino acids. Germline CDR1 is SEHNR and CDR2 is FQNEAQ (reference sequence). CDR3 sequence (DNA): TGTTCCAGCAGCCCGCGGACAGGGGCGATGAACACTGAAGCTTTCTTT. Amino acid sequence: CSSSPRTGAMNTEAFF.

This clone has just a few counts. The chain has TRBV15 and TRBJ2-3; 9 bases match TRBD1. Germline CDR1 and CDR2: LNHNV and YYDKDF (reference sequence). V shed 3 bases and J 1 base; nucleotides not matched to a gene: 2. The CDR3 loop spans 15 amino acids. The CDR3: CATSSRDRGTDTQYF. The CDR3 nucleotides read TGTGCCACCAGCAGCCGGGACAGGGGCACAGATACGCAGTATTTT.

This rearrangement joins TRBV27 to TRBJ2-3; possible D gene TRBD1, 6 bases. This CDR3 comprises 13 residues. The germline V and J ends were trimmed by 8 bases and 2 bases, with 11 bases remaining between them. Per germline, CDR1 MNHEY and CDR2 SMNVEV (reference sequence). This CDR3 reads CASGQSNTDTQYF. In DNA form, the CDR3 reads TGTGCCAGCGGACAGAGTAACACAGATACGCAGTATTTT.

Notes on this clone: One end of the junction varies from germline; a read error may be responsible. The CDR3 region has the DNA TGCAGCGCTGAATACCCAGAAAGCACAGATACGCAGTATTTT. Residues: CSAEYPESTDTQYF. The chain carries TRBV29-1 and TRBJ2-3; D gene ambiguous. The germline CDR1 and CDR2 sequences are SQVTM and ANQGSEA. This CDR3 spans 14 amino acids.

The V gene is TRBV11-2, the J gene TRBJ1-2, with D possibly matching TRBD1 (5 bases). V lost 6 bases and J lost 4, with 9 bases in between. The germline V gene encodes CDR1 SGHAT and CDR2 FQNNGV. The CDR3 contains 12 residues. The CDR3 nucleotides are TGTGCCAGCAGGATCAGGGCCTATGGCTACACCTTC. Protein sequence: CASRIRAYGYTF. The variable domain in full, with the rest retrieved from reference TRBV11-2 and TRBJ1-2, is EAGVAQSPRYKIIEKRQSVAFWCNPISGHATLYWYQQILGQGPKLLIQFQNNGVVDDSQLPKDRFSAERLKGVDSTLKIQPAKLEDSAVYLCASRIRAYGYTFGSGTRLTVV.

The chain has TRBV4-2 and TRBJ1-3; a weak D match, TRBD1 (6 bases). The ends were cut back, 4 bases at V and 9 bases at J, with 19 bases in the middle. Germline V gives CDR1 LGHNA, CDR2 YNFKEQ. This CDR3 has 15 amino acids. The chain's CDR3 is CASSRWTELEVTIYF. CDR3 nucleotides: TGTGCCAGCAGCCGATGGACAGAGCTGGAAGTCACCATATATTTT.

V usage is TRBV6-5 and J usage is TRBJ2-2, with D maybe TRBD2 (6 bases). The CDR3 covers 15 residues. Germline CDR1 and CDR2: MNHEY and SVGAGI. Trimming left V 7 bases short and J 3 bases short, with 15 bases between. The DNA of the CDR3 is TGTGCCAGCACCCCCTGGAGGGCCGACACCGGGGAGCTGTTTTTT. It specifies CASTPWRADTGELFF.

This clone was picked up a small number of times. The J gene is TRBJ2-1, the V gene TRBV6-1; 13 positions agree with TRBD2. CDR1 is MNHNS and CDR2 is SASEGT in the germline V gene. The ends lost 7 bases at V and 7 bases at J; junction bases unmatched: 1. The CDR3 consists of 13 residues. CDR3 nucleotide sequence: TGTGCCAGCAAACTAGCGGGGGGGAATGAGCAGTTCTTC. It is translated as CASKLAGGNEQFF.

In this sample, this clone turned up once. This chain connects TRBV6-1 to TRBJ2-7, with 8 bases aligning to TRBD1. CDR1 and CDR2 from the germline V gene are MNHNS and SASEGT. The CDR3 extends over 15 amino acids. V was pared by 8 bases and J by 3 bases, with 12 bases of the junction left unmatched. The DNA for the CDR3 is TGTGCCAGCTCCTTCGACAGGGGAAAAAACTACGAGCAGTACTTC. Its translation: CASSFDRGKNYEQYF.

CDR3 in DNA: TGTGCCAGCAGCTTTGGCTTTCTCTATGGCTACACCTTC. Translated: CASSFGFLYGYTF. V is TRBV7-9 and J is TRBJ1-2; no clear D gene. The CDR3 is made up of 13 amino acids. Germline loops: CDR1 SEHNR, CDR2 FQNEAQ (reference sequence). V gave up 3 bases and J gave up 4 bases, with 9 bases separating them.

The chain combines TRBV7-9 with TRBJ2-1; 9 nucleotides line up with TRBD1. Germline CDR1 is SEHNR and CDR2 is FQNEAQ (reference sequence). The CDR3 loop spans 16 amino acids. The trim removed 2 bases at V and 1 base at J, leaving 3 bases unmatched. This chain's CDR3 is CASSLRTGASYNEQFF. The CDR3, as DNA: TGTGCCAGCAGCTTACGGACAGGGGCGTCCTACAATGAGCAGTTCTTC.

The V gene is TRBV7-9, the J gene TRBJ2-1; TRBD1 aligns across 9 bases. The CDR3 loop spans 16 amino acids. Germline assignment: CDR1 SEHNR and CDR2 FQNEAQ (reference sequence). J was trimmed by 5 bases and V by 5 bases; bases with no gene match: 10. As DNA, the CDR3 is TGTGCCAGCAGCCCTAGGGACAGGGTTAACCACAATGAGCAGTTCTTC. Protein product: CASSPRDRVNHNEQFF. Filled out from reference TRBV7-9 and TRBJ2-1, the complete variable domain reads DTGVSQNPRHKITKRGQNVTFRCDPISEHNRLYWYRQTLGQGPEFLTYFQNEAQLEKSRLLSDRFSAERPKGSFSTLEIQRTEQGDSAMYLCASSPRDRVNHNEQFFGPGTRLTVL.

The CDR3 protein is CASSLNRAPYEQYF. The CDR3 DNA reads as TGTGCCAGCAGCTTAAACAGGGCCCCCTACGAGCAGTACTTC. The chain uses TRBV11-2 and TRBJ2-7; TRBD1 might be the D (6 bases). With 2 bases removed from V and 2 bases from J, the gap between germline ends came to 10 bases. The CDR3 totals 14 residues. Germline V CDR1 and CDR2: SGHAT, FQNNGV.